Below are 27 T cell receptor beta chains sequenced from a single sample in a study of OX40 agonist ivuxolimab in advanced cancers. The assay was immunoSEQ multiplex PCR, and TCRdb's table has in-frame clones only and misses some. This table holds 70,000 or so clones, about 94% found once. This specimen was CD4+ or CD8+ T cells sorted from blood, taken in a trial of the OX40 agonist ivuxolimab. These receptors were collected from an adult with an advanced solid tumor such as melanoma, head and neck, liver or kidney cancer.

The chain couples TRBV7-9 to TRBJ1-4, with a tentative D call TRBD1 (6 bases). Between the trimmed V and J ends, which lost 3 bases and 3 bases, there was a span of 11 bases. The CDR3 has 15 residues. In germline, CDR1 is SEHNR, CDR2 FQNEAQ (reference sequence). The CDR3: CASSFEGGANEKLFF. The CDR3 DNA reads TGTGCCAGCAGCTTCGAAGGGGGAGCTAATGAAAAACTGTTTTTT.

V gene TRBV27 combines with J gene TRBJ2-7; D not certain. Germline CDR1 is MNHEY and CDR2 is SMNVEV (reference sequence). The CDR3 is made up of 15 amino acids. The germline V and J ends were trimmed by 3 bases and 4 bases, with 16 bases remaining between them. The DNA for the CDR3 is TGTGCCAGCAGTTTCAGTTTGGCCGAATCGTACGAGCAGTACTTC. Its protein is CASSFSLAESYEQYF.

This rearrangement joins TRBV14 to TRBJ2-7; the D is unclear. Germline CDR1 SGHDN, CDR2 FVKESK. CDR3 size: 15 residues. V was trimmed by 1 base and J by 6 bases, leaving 16 bases between them. The CDR3 DNA is TGTGCCAGCAGCCAAGGCGGATTCCTAACTCGCGAGCAGTACTTC. It is translated as CASSQGGFLTREQYF.

A few counts support this clone. The chain employs TRBV7-3 and TRBJ1-1; TRBD1 might be the D (6 bases). Deletions cut 2 bases from V and 10 bases from J, with 11 bases between. Germline loops: CDR1 SGHTA, CDR2 FQGTGA. This CDR3 is built from 12 residues. In DNA, the CDR3 is TGTGCCAGCAGCTTAGGGGGCGGTGCAGCTTTCTTT. As protein: CASSLGGGAAFF.

CDR3 region: CSVRLGNNEKLFF. In nucleotides, the CDR3 is TGCAGCGTTCGATTGGGGAATAATGAAAAACTGTTTTTT. The chain uses TRBV29-1 and TRBJ1-4; the D is unclear. The CDR3 consists of 13 residues. V shed 5 bases and J shed 4 bases, with 11 bases lying between them. CDR1 SQVTM and CDR2 ANQGSEA come from the germline V gene.

The chain links TRBV9 to TRBJ1-2, with D perhaps matching TRBD1 (5 bases). The CDR3 is 16 amino acids. Germline V CDR1 and CDR2: SGDLS, YYNGEE. V shed 0 bases and J shed 8 bases, with 20 bases lying between them. CDR3 coding DNA: TGTGCCAGCAGCGTAGCTAGCCAGGAGAGGACAAGAGGCTACACCTTC. This sequence encodes CASSVASQERTRGYTF.

The chain couples TRBV5-1 to TRBJ1-2; D gene uncertain. V gave up 4 bases and J gave up 2 bases, with 18 bases separating them. The CDR3 is 16 amino acids. Looked up from germline, CDR1 is SGHRS and CDR2 is YFSETQ. CDR3 protein: CASSPPTAGLNYGYTF. The CDR3 DNA is TGCGCCAGCAGCCCACCGACGGCAGGCCTAAACTATGGCTACACCTTC. Full variable domain (missing parts from reference TRBV5-1 and TRBJ1-2): KAGVTQTPRYLIKTRGQQVTLSCSPISGHRSVSWYQQTPGQGLQFLFEYFSETQRNKGNFPGRFSGRQFSNSRSEMNVSTLELGDSALYLCASSPPTAGLNYGYTFGSGTRLTVV.

The CDR3 nucleotides read TGTGCCAGCACAGGGTTAGACATTCAGTACTTC. Its translation is CASTGLDIQYF. The J gene is TRBJ2-4, the V gene TRBV7-3; D is perhaps TRBD1 (5 bases). V lost 7 bases to trimming and J lost 8 bases, with 9 bases between them. CDR3 length equals 11 residues. From germline, CDR1 is SGHTA and CDR2 FQGTGA. Combining the CDR3 with reference TRBV7-3 and TRBJ2-4 gives the whole variable domain GAGVSQTPSNKVTEKGKYVELRCDPISGHTALYWYRQSLGQGPEFLIYFQGTGAADDSGLPNDRFFAVRPEGSVSTLKIQRTERGDSAVYLCASTGLDIQYFGAGTRLSVL.

The V and J genes are TRBV11-2 and TRBJ2-7, with 9 bases lining up with TRBD1. CDR3 length: 14 amino acids. CDR1 and CDR2 from the germline V gene are SGHAT and FQNNGV. With 4 bases clipped from V and 6 bases from J, the junction kept 7 bases outside the gene matches. Here the CDR3 reads CASSSGTGPFEQYF. The CDR3 DNA reads TGTGCCAGCAGCTCCGGGACAGGGCCTTTCGAGCAGTACTTC.

The chain joins TRBV7-9 to TRBJ2-7; 12 bases align to TRBD1. Germline CDR1 reads SEHNR; CDR2 reads FQNEAQ (reference sequence). The CDR3 has 15 amino acids. V gave up 5 bases and J gave up 5 bases; unmatched junction bases: 7. As DNA, the CDR3 is TGTGCCAGCAGCCCGTTGGGACAGGGGGCCCACGAGCAGTACTTC. This codes for CASSPLGQGAHEQYF.

The rearrangement links TRBV10-3 to TRBJ1-2; 11 positions match TRBD1. The junction had 15 bases not matched to a gene; V was cut back by 6 bases and J by 6 bases. Germline CDR1 reads ENHRY; CDR2 reads SYGVKD. This CDR3 has 17 amino acids. The CDR3 loop reads CAIRGDRGNSTINGYTF. The CDR3 nucleotides are TGTGCCATCAGAGGGGACAGGGGGAATTCTACAATTAATGGCTACACCTTC.

This clone was observed once. The V gene is TRBV10-1, the J gene TRBJ2-3; perhaps D is TRBD1 or TRBD2 (5 bases each). CDR3 length: 16 amino acids. Deletions cut 6 bases from V and 5 bases from J, with 21 bases between. Per germline, CDR1 WNHNN and CDR2 SYGVQD (reference sequence). In DNA, the CDR3 is TGCGCCAGCAGCGCACTCCCTCGGGGCCTCGGAGATACGCAGTATTTT. Translation gives CASSALPRGLGDTQYF.

This clone came up once. The V gene is TRBV4-1, the J gene TRBJ1-2; 7 bases agree with TRBD1. CDR3 length: 14 residues. The V gene end was trimmed by 4 bases and the J gene end by 5 bases; junction bases not matched to a gene: 7. Per germline, CDR1 MGHRA and CDR2 YSYEKL. The CDR3: CASSPGGLVYGYTF. The DNA for the CDR3 is TGCGCCAGCAGCCCAGGGGGTCTCGTTTATGGCTACACCTTC.

V and J are TRBV5-1 and TRBJ2-1; 8 nucleotides agree with TRBD1. Trimming removed 6 bases from V and 8 bases from J; junction bases left unmatched: 4. CDR3 length: 12 residues. In germline, CDR1 is SGHRS, CDR2 YFSETQ. The CDR3 loop is CASTPTGDEQFF. In DNA, the CDR3 is TGCGCCAGCACGCCGACAGGGGATGAGCAGTTCTTC. Complete variable domain (other parts from reference TRBV5-1 and TRBJ2-1): KAGVTQTPRYLIKTRGQQVTLSCSPISGHRSVSWYQQTPGQGLQFLFEYFSETQRNKGNFPGRFSGRQFSNSRSEMNVSTLELGDSALYLCASTPTGDEQFFGPGTRLTVL.

This chain connects TRBV9 to TRBJ2-1, with TRBD2 matching 8 bases. The CDR3 is 16 residues long. Germline lookup yields CDR1 SGDLS and CDR2 YYNGEE. The V segment lost 4 bases and the J segment 9 bases; nucleotides outside the gene matches: 15. The CDR3 region has the DNA TGTGCCAGCAGCCCTGCGCGGGCGGGGGGCCTGGGTGAGCAGTTCTTC. Amino acid sequence: CASSPARAGGLGEQFF.

The CDR3 DNA is TGTGCCAGCAGTGAAACGGAGGGGGTAGGCTACGAGCAGTACTTC. It specifies CASSETEGVGYEQYF. The chain uses TRBV2 and TRBJ2-7; the D call may be TRBD1 or TRBD2 (6 bases each). CDR1 and CDR2 (germline): SNHLY, FYNNEI. V was pared by 2 bases and J by 3 bases, with 14 bases between. This CDR3 has 15 residues.

This rearrangement joins TRBV7-6 to TRBJ2-3; D may be TRBD2 (6 bases). CDR3 length: 16 amino acids. Trimming removed 1 base from V and 5 bases from J, with 16 bases in between. CDR1 is SGHVS, CDR2 FNYEAQ, per germline. CDR3 sequence (DNA): TGTGCCAGCAGCTTAGGGCGGGGCCATCTGGGAGATACGCAGTATTTT. Translated, it gives CASSLGRGHLGDTQYF.

The rearrangement uses TRBV18 and TRBJ2-5; a possible D gene is TRBD1 (6 bases). Germline V lookup: CDR1 KGHSH, CDR2 LQKENI. The CDR3 covers 13 residues. Trimming took off 4 bases at V and 3 bases at J, with 9 bases between the two ends. CDR3 DNA: TGTGCCAGCTCACTCCGGACAGAAGAGACCCAGTACTTC. Its protein product is CASSLRTEETQYF.

The chain links TRBV6-4 to TRBJ1-1; perhaps TRBD1 as D (6 bases). V lost 2 bases and J 2 bases, leaving 18 bases between the germline ends. This CDR3 has 17 residues. Germline values: CDR1 MRHNA, CDR2 SNTAGT. In DNA form, the CDR3 reads TGTGCCAGCAGTGACCCGTTACAGGACAGATTAAACACTGAAGCTTTCTTT. This encodes CASSDPLQDRLNTEAFF.

V usage is TRBV19 and J usage is TRBJ2-5; D may be TRBD1 (5 bases). This CDR3 contains 17 residues. Germline CDR1 and CDR2: LNHDA and SQIVND (reference sequence). V was clipped by 8 bases and J by 1 base, with 23 bases between them. This CDR3 is CASCPRLTAIVQETQYF. CDR3 DNA: TGTGCCAGTTGCCCGCGGCTGACAGCGATAGTCCAAGAGACCCAGTACTTC.

The chain uses TRBV5-1 and TRBJ1-2, with D hard to call. The germline gives CDR1 SGHRS, CDR2 YFSETQ. Trimming cost V 4 bases and J 2 bases, with 12 bases left between them. The CDR3 runs to 14 residues. CDR3 amino acids: CASSLGQENYGYTF. As DNA, the CDR3 is TGCGCCAGCAGCCTGGGCCAGGAAAACTATGGCTACACCTTC.

This chain joins TRBV7-6 and TRBJ2-5; maybe TRBD1 (5 bases). Germline-derived CDR1 and CDR2 are SGHVS and FNYEAQ. Trimming pared 5 bases from V and 1 base from J, leaving 20 bases between. The CDR3 is 17 amino acids. The CDR3 DNA sequence: TGTGCCAGCAGCACTTCATTAGGGGTAAACCTCCAAGAGACCCAGTACTTC. Translation gives CASSTSLGVNLQETQYF. Variable domain in full (rest from reference TRBV7-6 and TRBJ2-5): GAGVSQSPRYKVTKRGQDVALRCDPISGHVSLYWYRQALGQGPEFLTYFNYEAQQDKSGLPNDRFSAERPEGSISTLTIQRTEQRDSAMYRCASSTSLGVNLQETQYFGPGTRLLVL.

V and J are TRBV7-2 and TRBJ2-1; TRBD1 matches 7 bases. CDR3 length: 15 residues. After removal of 5 bases from V and 0 bases from J, the junction contained 4 bases not matched to a gene. Germline V gene data show CDR1 as SGHTA and CDR2 as FQGNSA. The CDR3 protein is CASSGDSSSYNEQFF. The CDR3 DNA sequence: TGTGCCAGCAGCGGGGACAGCAGCTCCTACAATGAGCAGTTCTTC. The whole variable domain, filled in from reference TRBV7-2 and TRBJ2-1, reads GAGVSQSPSNKVTEKGKDVELRCDPISGHTALYWYRQSLGQGLEFLIYFQGNSAPDKSGLPSDRFSAERTGGSVSTLTIQRTQQEDSAVYLCASSGDSSSYNEQFFGPGTRLTVL.

The chain joins TRBV9 to TRBJ2-7, with 12 bases that match TRBD1. The germline CDR1 and CDR2 sequences are SGDLS and YYNGEE. This CDR3 region has 15 residues. The J segment lost 5 bases and the V segment lost 0 bases, leaving 3 bases of the junction unmatched. DNA of the CDR3: TGTGCCAGCAGCGTAGAAGGGACAGGGGGCGACGAGCAGTACTTC. This encodes CASSVEGTGGDEQYF.

The chain links TRBV27 to TRBJ2-7; D call uncertain. Germline CDR1 reads MNHEY; CDR2 reads SMNVEV (reference sequence). The CDR3 covers 12 residues. Between the trimmed V and J ends, which lost 5 bases and 3 bases, there was a span of 8 bases. DNA of the CDR3: TGTGCCAGCAGTCCCCCCGGCTACGAGCAGTACTTC. Translating gives CASSPPGYEQYF.

V and J are TRBV5-1 and TRBJ1-5, with D unclear. V lost 0 bases and J 6 bases, leaving 7 bases between the germline ends. The CDR3 is made up of 13 amino acids. Looked up from germline, CDR1 is SGHRS and CDR2 is YFSETQ. CDR3 loop: CASSLDWGQPQHF. The CDR3 DNA reads TGCGCCAGCAGCTTGGATTGGGGTCAGCCCCAGCATTTT.

The chain has TRBV7-9 and TRBJ2-7, with 9 positions matching TRBD1. CDR3 length: 15 amino acids. V was clipped by 2 bases and J by 5 bases; unmatched bases: 7. Germline V CDR1 and CDR2: SEHNR, FQNEAQ (reference sequence). The CDR3 DNA reads TGTGCCAGCAGCTTATGGGGACAGGGTCCCCACGAGCAGTACTTC. Its protein product is CASSLWGQGPHEQYF.